This entry lists 8 T cell receptor beta chains sequenced from one sample in a study of T cells in pancreatic ductal adenocarcinoma. TCRdb keeps only in-frame clones here, not all; method: immunoSEQ multiplex PCR. The repertoire holds over 85,000 clones, with over 90% as singletons. Selected pancreatic ductal adenocarcinoma patients had undergone surgery without neoadjuvant therapy. The sequenced sample consisted of PBMCs. The receptors originated from a human donor with pancreatic ductal adenocarcinoma.

The rearrangement uses TRBV6-5 and TRBJ2-2, with D perhaps matching TRBD1 (6 bases). The ends were cut back, 6 bases at V and 6 bases at J, with 11 bases in the middle. Germline CDR1 is MNHEY and CDR2 is SVGAGI. This CDR3 spans 13 amino acids. CDR3 amino acids: CASRPQGSGELFF. For the CDR3, the DNA is TGTGCCAGCAGACCGCAGGGGTCCGGGGAGCTGTTTTTT.

The V gene is TRBV5-1, the J gene TRBJ2-1, with D possibly matching TRBD2 (6 bases). From germline, CDR1 is SGHRS and CDR2 YFSETQ. Between the trimmed V and J ends, which lost 0 bases and 3 bases, there was a span of 10 bases. This CDR3 contains 15 residues. DNA for the CDR3: TGCGCCAGCAGCTTGGCGGGCGGGAACTACAATGAGCAGTTCTTC. It encodes CASSLAGGNYNEQFF.

V gene TRBV30 combines with J gene TRBJ1-2; 12 bases fit TRBD1. The germline gives CDR1 GTSNPN, CDR2 SVGIG (reference sequence). The CDR3 contains 14 residues. V gave up 5 bases and J gave up 8 bases; unmatched junction bases: 9. The CDR3 DNA reads TGTGCCTGGGGAAAGGGACAGGGGGCGCGAGGCTACACCTTC. It specifies CAWGKGQGARGYTF.

The rearrangement joins TRBV18 to TRBJ2-1; 9 bases agree with TRBD1. V lost 3 bases to trimming and J lost 4 bases; unmatched junction nucleotides: 1. The length of the CDR3 is 14 residues. Germline CDR1 and CDR2: KGHSH and LQKENI. The CDR3 coding sequence is TGTGCCAGCTCACCCGGGACAGGGTACAATGAGCAGTTCTTC. This sequence encodes CASSPGTGYNEQFF. Full variable domain (outside the CDR3, taken from reference TRBV18 and TRBJ2-1): NAGVMQNPRHLVRRRGQEARLRCSPMKGHSHVYWYRQLPEEGLKFMVYLQKENIIDESGMPKERFSAEFPKEGPSILRIQQVVRGDSAAYFCASSPGTGYNEQFFGPGTRLTVL.

This chain joins TRBV5-1 and TRBJ2-5; 8 positions agree with TRBD1. The CDR3 is 15 amino acids. In germline, CDR1 is SGHRS, CDR2 YFSETQ. The trim removed 0 bases at V and 4 bases at J, leaving 5 bases unmatched. The CDR3 protein is CASSLASGGVETQYF. CDR3 nucleotides: TGCGCCAGCAGCTTGGCGTCAGGGGGCGTAGAGACCCAGTACTTC.

The chain is built from TRBV2 and TRBJ2-7, with TRBD2 identical over 7 bases. CDR1 SNHLY and CDR2 FYNNEI come from the germline V gene. V shed 6 bases and J 7 bases; nucleotides not matched to a gene: 12. This CDR3 has 14 amino acids. The CDR3 nucleotides are TGTGCCAGCAGGAAGGACGGGGGGAGGCAGGAGCAGTACTTC. This sequence encodes CASRKDGGRQEQYF.

J is TRBJ2-7 and V is TRBV6-5, with 12 bases aligning to TRBD2. The trim removed 2 bases at V and 7 bases at J, leaving 6 bases unmatched. Germline CDR1 and CDR2: MNHEY and SVGAGI. There are 15 residues in the CDR3. In DNA form, the CDR3 reads TGTGCCAGCAGTTACACGACTAGCGGGAGTTATGAGCAGTACTTC. Encoded protein: CASSYTTSGSYEQYF.

The sample holds one count of this clone. The chain has TRBV7-2 and TRBJ2-1; 8 nucleotides line up with TRBD2. Losses at the gene ends were 1 base for V and 4 bases for J; bases not matched to a gene: 3. Germline V gene lookup returns CDR1 SGHTA and CDR2 FQGNSA. The CDR3 has 15 residues. The CDR3 coding sequence is TGTGCCAGCAGCTTAGGGCCTAGCGGGTACAATGAGCAGTTCTTC. Translated, it gives CASSLGPSGYNEQFF.